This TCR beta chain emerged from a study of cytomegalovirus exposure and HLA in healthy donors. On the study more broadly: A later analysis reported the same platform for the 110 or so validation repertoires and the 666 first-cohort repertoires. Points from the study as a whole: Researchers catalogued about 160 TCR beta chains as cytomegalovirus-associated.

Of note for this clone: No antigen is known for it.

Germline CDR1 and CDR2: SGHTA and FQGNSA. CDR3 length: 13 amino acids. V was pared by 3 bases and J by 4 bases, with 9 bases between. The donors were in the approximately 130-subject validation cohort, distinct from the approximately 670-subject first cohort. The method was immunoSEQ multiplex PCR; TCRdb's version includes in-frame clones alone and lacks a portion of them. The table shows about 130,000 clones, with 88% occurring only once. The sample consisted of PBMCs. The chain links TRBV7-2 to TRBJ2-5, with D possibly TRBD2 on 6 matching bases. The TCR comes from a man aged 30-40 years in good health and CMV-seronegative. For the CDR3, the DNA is TGTGCCAGCAGCTTGGAGGGTATAGAGACCCAGTACTTC. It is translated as CASSLEGIETQYF.